This T cell receptor (beta chain) was profiled in a study of cytomegalovirus exposure and HLA in healthy donors. Comments on this clone: Antigen specificity is unknown. The junction departs from germline at one end; a sequencing error may be responsible.

Primers included in the PCR were 60 Vbeta and 13 Jbeta primers. Assay: immunoSEQ multiplex PCR; the TCRdb copy retains only in-frame clones and omits some. This sample has about 93,000 clones, with 60% to 80% found just once. There are 16 residues in the CDR3. Germline-derived CDR1 and CDR2 are LNHNV and YYDKDF (reference sequence). General study findings and limits: Sequencing likely caused a cluster of highly shared sequence variants. The study carried out a later analysis of TCR beta sequences. It associated approximately 16,000 of them with specific HLA alleles at a false discovery rate of 0.05.

The chain has TRBV15 and TRBJ2-7, with TRBD2 identical over 8 bases. This receptor was obtained from a boy younger than 18 in good health and CMV-seronegative. Source material: PBMCs. The CDR3 reads CATSRLRLAGPYAQYF. The CDR3 DNA follows: TGTGCCACCAGCAGACTTCGGCTAGCGGGCCCTTACGCGCAGTACTTC.